This record covers a single TCR beta chain. Some clones are missing from TCRdb's copy, which holds only in-frame ones; the method was immunoSEQ multiplex PCR. The sample has roughly 67,000 clones, roughly four fifths seen once. These data are taken from a study of OX40 agonist ivuxolimab in advanced cancers. V was clipped by 1 base and J by 2 bases; unmatched bases: 5. Germline CDR1 and CDR2: SSHAT and FNYEAQ (reference sequence). The CDR3 covers 16 residues. The V gene is TRBV7-7, the J gene TRBJ2-3; 8 positions match TRBD2. This sequence originates from an adult with an advanced solid tumor such as melanoma, head and neck, liver or kidney cancer. The sample consisted of CD4+ or CD8+ T cells sorted from blood, taken in a trial of the OX40 agonist ivuxolimab. CDR3 nucleotides: TGTGCCAGCAGCTTAGGCGGCGGGGGGCCCACAGATACGCAGTATTTT. Protein sequence: CASSLGGGGPTDTQYF. Drawing the rest from reference TRBV7-7 and TRBJ2-3, the complete variable domain is GAGVSQSPRYKVTKRGQDVTLRCDPISSHATLYWYQQALGQGPEFLTYFNYEAQPDKSGLPSDRFSAERPEGSISTLTIQRTEQRDSAMYRCASSLGGGGPTDTQYFGPGTRLTVL.